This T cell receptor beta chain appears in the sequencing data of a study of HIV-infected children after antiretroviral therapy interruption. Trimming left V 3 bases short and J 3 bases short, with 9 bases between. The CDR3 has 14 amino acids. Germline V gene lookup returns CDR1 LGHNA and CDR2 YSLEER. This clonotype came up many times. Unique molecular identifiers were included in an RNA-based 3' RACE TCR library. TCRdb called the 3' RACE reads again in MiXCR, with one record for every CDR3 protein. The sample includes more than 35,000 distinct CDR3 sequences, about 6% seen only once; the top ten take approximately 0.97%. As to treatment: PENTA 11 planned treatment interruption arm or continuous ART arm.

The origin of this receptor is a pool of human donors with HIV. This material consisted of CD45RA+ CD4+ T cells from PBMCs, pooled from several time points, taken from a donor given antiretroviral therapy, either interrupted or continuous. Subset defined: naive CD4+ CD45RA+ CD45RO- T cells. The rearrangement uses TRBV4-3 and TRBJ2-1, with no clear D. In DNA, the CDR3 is TGCGCCAGCAGCCACCCCCTCCGCTACAATGAGCAGTTCTTC. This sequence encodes CASSHPLRYNEQFF.